This T cell receptor beta chain was recovered during a study of Ad26.COV2.S vaccination and SARS-CoV-2 variants. Repertoires were generated with immunoSEQ multiplex PCR, while TCRdb's copy carries only in-frame clones and drops some. This table has a few hundred thousand clones, 88% appearing once. About this clone: Its antigen is still unknown.

Study outcomes and limitations: Participants in the vaccine arm had higher spike-specific TCR breadth; placebo recipients had lower.

In germline, CDR1 is SQVTM, CDR2 ANQGSEA. V lost 0 bases and J lost 4, with 15 bases in between. CDR3 length equals 15 residues. Specified treatment: roughly 20 received Ad26.COV2.S at low or high dose, single or two shots; about 5 received placebo; per-sample allocation not given. Specimen acquisition occurred on day 63 following the initial vaccine or placebo injection. This receptor was obtained from a person between 18 and 65 years old who received the Ad26.COV2.S COVID-19 vaccine or a placebo. Sequencing was performed on peripheral blood, taken in a trial of Ad26.COV2.S vaccine versus placebo. The chain joins TRBV29-1 to TRBJ1-2; tentative D call: TRBD1 (5 bases). The CDR3 loop is CSVEDPLGVLYGYTF. The CDR3 nucleotides are TGCAGCGTTGAAGATCCCCTGGGGGTCCTCTATGGCTACACCTTC.